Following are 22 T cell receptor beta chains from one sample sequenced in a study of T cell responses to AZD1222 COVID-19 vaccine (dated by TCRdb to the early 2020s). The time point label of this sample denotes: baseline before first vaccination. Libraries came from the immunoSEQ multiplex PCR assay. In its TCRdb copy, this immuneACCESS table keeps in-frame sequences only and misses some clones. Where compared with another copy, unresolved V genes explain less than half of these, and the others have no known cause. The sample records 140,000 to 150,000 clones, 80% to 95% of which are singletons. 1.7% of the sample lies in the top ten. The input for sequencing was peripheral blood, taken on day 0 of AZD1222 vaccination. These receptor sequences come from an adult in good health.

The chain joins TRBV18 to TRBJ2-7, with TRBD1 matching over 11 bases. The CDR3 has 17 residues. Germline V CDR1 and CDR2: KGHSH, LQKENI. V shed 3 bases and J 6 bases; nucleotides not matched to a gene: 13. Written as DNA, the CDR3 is TGTGCCAGCTCACCCCCCTCCTCGTGGACAGGGGGCGGCGAGCAGTACTTC. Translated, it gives CASSPPSSWTGGGEQYF.

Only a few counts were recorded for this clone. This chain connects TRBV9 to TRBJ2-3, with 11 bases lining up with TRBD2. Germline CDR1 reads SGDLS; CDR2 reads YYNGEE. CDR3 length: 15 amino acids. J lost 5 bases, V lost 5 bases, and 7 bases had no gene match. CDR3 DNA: TGTGCCAGCAGTCTTAGCGGGAGGGCAGGAGATACGCAGTATTTT. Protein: CASSLSGRAGDTQYF.

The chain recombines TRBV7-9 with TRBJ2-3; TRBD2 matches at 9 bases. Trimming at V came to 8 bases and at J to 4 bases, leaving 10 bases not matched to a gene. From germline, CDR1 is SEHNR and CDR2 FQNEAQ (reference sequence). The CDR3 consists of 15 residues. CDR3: CASAGLARLADTQYF. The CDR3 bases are TGTGCCAGCGCTGGACTAGCGAGATTAGCAGATACGCAGTATTTT.

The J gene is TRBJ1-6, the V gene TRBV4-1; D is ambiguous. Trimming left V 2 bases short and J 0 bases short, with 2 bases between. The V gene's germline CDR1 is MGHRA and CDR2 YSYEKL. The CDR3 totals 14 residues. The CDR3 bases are TGCGCCAGCAGCCAAAGCTCCTATAATTCACCCCTCCACTTT. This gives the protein CASSQSSYNSPLHF.

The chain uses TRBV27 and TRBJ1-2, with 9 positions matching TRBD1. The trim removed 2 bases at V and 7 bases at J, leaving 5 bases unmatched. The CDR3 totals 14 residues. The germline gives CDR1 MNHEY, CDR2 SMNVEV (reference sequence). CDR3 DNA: TGTGCCAGCAGTTTAAGCGGGACAGGGCTTGGCTACACCTTC. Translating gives CASSLSGTGLGYTF.

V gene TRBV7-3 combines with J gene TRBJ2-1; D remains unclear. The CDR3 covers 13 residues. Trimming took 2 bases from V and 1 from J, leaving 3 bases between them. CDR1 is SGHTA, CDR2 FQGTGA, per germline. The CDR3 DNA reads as TGTGCCAGCAGCTTAGGATCCTACAATGAGCAGTTCTTC. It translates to CASSLGSYNEQFF.

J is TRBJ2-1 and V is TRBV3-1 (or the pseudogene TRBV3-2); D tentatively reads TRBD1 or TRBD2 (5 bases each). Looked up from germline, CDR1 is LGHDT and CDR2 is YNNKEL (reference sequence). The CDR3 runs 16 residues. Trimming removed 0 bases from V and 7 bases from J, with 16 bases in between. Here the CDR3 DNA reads TGTGCCAGCAGCCAAGATAAGGGACCCTGGGTTAATGAGCAGTTCTTC. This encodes CASSQDKGPWVNEQFF.

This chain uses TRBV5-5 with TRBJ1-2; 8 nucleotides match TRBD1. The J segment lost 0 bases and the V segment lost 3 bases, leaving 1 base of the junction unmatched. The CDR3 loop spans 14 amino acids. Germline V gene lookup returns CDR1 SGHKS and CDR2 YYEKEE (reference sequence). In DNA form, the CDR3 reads TGTGCCAGCAGCTCACAGGGGGCTAACTATGGCTACACCTTC. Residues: CASSSQGANYGYTF.

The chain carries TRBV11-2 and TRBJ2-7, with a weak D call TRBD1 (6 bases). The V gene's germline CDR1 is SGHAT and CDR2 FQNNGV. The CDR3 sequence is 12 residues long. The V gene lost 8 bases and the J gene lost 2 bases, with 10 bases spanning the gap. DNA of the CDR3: TGTGCCAGCCGGACAGAAACCTACGAGCAGTACTTC. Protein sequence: CASRTETYEQYF.

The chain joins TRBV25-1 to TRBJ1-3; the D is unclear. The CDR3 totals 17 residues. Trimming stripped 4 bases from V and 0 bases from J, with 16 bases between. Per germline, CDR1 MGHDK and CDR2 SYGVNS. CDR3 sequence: CASSGGLGWGSGNTIYF. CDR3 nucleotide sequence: TGTGCCAGCAGTGGGGGTCTGGGGTGGGGCTCTGGAAACACCATATATTTT.

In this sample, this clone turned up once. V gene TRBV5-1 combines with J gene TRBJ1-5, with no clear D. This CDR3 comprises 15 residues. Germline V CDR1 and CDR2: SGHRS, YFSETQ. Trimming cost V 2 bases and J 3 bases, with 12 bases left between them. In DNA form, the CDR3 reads TGCGCCAGCAGCTTTGGTTTAGGAAACAATCAGCCCCAGCATTTT. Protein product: CASSFGLGNNQPQHF.

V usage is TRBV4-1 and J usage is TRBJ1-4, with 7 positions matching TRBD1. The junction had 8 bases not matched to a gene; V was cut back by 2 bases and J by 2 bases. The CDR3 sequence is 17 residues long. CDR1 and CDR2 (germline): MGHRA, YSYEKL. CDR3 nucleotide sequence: TGCGCCAGCAGCCAATCTCGACAGGGTTGGACTAATGAAAAACTGTTTTTT. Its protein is CASSQSRQGWTNEKLFF.

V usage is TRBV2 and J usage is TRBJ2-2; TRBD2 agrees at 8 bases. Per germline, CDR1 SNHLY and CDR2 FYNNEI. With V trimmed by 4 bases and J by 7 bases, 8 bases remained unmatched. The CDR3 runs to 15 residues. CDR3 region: CASSGTGGLIGELFF. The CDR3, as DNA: TGTGCCAGCAGTGGAACGGGAGGGTTGATCGGGGAGCTGTTTTTT.

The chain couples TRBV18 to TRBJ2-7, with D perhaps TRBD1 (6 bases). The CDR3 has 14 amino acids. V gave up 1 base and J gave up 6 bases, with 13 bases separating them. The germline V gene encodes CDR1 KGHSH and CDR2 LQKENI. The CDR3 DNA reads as TGTGCCAGCTCACCACTACGGGACATTGGCGAGCAGTACTTC. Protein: CASSPLRDIGEQYF.

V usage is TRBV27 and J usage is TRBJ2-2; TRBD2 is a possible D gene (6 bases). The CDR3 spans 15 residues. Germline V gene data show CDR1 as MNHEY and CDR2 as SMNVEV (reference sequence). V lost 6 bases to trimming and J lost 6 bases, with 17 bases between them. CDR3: CASSPVGRGAGELFF. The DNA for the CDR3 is TGTGCCAGCAGCCCTGTCGGCCGCGGGGCCGGGGAGCTGTTTTTT.

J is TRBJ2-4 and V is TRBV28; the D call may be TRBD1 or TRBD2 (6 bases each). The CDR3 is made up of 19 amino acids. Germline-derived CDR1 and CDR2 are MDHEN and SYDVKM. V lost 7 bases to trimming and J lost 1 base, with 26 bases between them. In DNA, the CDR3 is TGTGCCAGCACCTATCGAACAGGGAGAGGGAGGAAGGCCAAAAACATTCAGTACTTC. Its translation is CASTYRTGRGRKAKNIQYF.

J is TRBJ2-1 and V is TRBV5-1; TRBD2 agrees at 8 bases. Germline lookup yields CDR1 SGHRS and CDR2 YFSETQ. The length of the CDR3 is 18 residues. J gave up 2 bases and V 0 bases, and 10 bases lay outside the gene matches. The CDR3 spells CASSLVGSGTRTYNEQFF. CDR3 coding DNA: TGCGCCAGCAGCTTGGTAGGGTCCGGGACTAGGACCTACAATGAGCAGTTCTTC. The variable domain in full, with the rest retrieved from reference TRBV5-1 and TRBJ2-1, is KAGVTQTPRYLIKTRGQQVTLSCSPISGHRSVSWYQQTPGQGLQFLFEYFSETQRNKGNFPGRFSGRQFSNSRSEMNVSTLELGDSALYLCASSLVGSGTRTYNEQFFGPGTRLTVL.

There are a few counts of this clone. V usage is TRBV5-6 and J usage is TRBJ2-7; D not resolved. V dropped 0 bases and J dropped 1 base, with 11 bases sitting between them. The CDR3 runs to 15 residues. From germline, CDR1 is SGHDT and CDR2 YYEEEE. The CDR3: CASSLAWPRSYEQYF. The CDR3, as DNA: TGTGCCAGCAGCTTGGCTTGGCCACGTTCCTACGAGCAGTACTTC.

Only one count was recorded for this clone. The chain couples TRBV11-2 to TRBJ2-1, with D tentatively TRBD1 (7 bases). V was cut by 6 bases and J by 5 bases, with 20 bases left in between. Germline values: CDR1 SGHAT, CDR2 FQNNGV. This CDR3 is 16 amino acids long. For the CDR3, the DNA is TGTGCCAGCAGACGAGGCGGGACAGAGCGGGACAATGAGCAGTTCTTC. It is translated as CASRRGGTERDNEQFF. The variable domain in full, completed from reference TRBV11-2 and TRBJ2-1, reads EAGVAQSPRYKIIEKRQSVAFWCNPISGHATLYWYQQILGQGPKLLIQFQNNGVVDDSQLPKDRFSAERLKGVDSTLKIQPAKLEDSAVYLCASRRGGTERDNEQFFGPGTRLTVL.

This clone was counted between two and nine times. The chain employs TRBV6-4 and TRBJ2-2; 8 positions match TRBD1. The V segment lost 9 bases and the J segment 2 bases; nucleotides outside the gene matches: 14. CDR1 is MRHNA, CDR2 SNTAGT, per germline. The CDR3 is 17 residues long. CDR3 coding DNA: TGTGCCAGAGAATACCAGGGGGCCGGTGGTAACACCGGGGAGCTGTTTTTT. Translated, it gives CAREYQGAGGNTGELFF.

The DNA of the CDR3 is TGTGCCAGCAGGCCCCGGGACAGAGGTTGGAAAGAGACCCAGTACTTC. Translation gives CASRPRDRGWKETQYF. This rearrangement joins TRBV2 to TRBJ2-5; 7 bases align to TRBD1. This CDR3 is built from 16 residues. The germline CDR1 and CDR2 sequences are SNHLY and FYNNEI. Trimming took 6 bases from V and 3 from J; bases not matched to a gene: 13.

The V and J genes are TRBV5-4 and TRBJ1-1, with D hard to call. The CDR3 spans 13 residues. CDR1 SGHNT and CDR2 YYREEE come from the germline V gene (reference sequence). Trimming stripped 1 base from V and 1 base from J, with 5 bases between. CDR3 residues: CASSLSRNTEAFF. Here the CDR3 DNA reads TGTGCCAGCAGCTTGAGCAGGAACACTGAAGCTTTCTTT.